This T cell receptor (beta chain) was identified in a study of Ad26.COV2.S vaccination and SARS-CoV-2 variants listed by TCRdb under 2021. Describing the broader study: Donors in the vaccine arm were drawn from COV1001, a multicentre, randomized, double-blind, placebo-controlled phase I-IIa trial testing Ad26.COV2.S in healthy adults. Ad26.COV2.S was administered intramuscularly at a dose of 5x10^10 or 1x10^11 viral particles, either as one shot or as two shots given 56 days apart. TCRbeta repertoire sequencing served as the tool for gauging how specific and how broad the SARS-CoV-2-reactive T cell receptors were following Ad26.COV2.S vaccination. The TCR-sequenced set comprised around 30 samples: about 19 Ad26.COV2.S vaccine recipients, 5 placebo recipients and 8 SARS-CoV-2 convalescent individuals. Trial participants were randomized into five groups of five, in which low-dose or high-dose Ad26.COV2.S was given once or twice, or placebo was given on both occasions. Investigators did not know the trial group allocation while performing experiments and assessing outcomes.

Paper-wide results and their limitations: According to the authors, total T cell responses may have been underestimated by the TCR breadth and depth analyses. Spike-specific TCR breadth was higher in Ad26.COV2.S recipients than in placebo recipients (P = 0.0014). Vaccine and placebo recipients had comparable non-spike TCR breadth, which fits with the vaccine containing only spike. Substantial breadth of spike-specific CD8+ and CD4+ T cell responses was reported after vaccination. The study lacked the statistical power to compare responses across vaccine doses or regimens.

Turning to this clone: It lacks a known antigen. Mismatch with germline at one junction end may stem from a read error.

The treatment or condition label, as the study defines it: roughly 19 received Ad26.COV2.S at low or high dose, single or two shots; about 5 received placebo; per-sample allocation not given. For vaccine and placebo recipients, the sequenced repertoires came from samples collected on day 63 after the first injection. Cohort 1b enrolled roughly 25 adults aged 18-55 years at a single site in Boston, USA, between 29 July and 7 August 2020. Ad26.COV2.S was a replication-incompetent adenovirus type 26 vector that expressed a prefusion-stabilized SARS-CoV-2 spike protein derived from the original Wuhan strain. TCRbeta CDR3 regions were sequenced with the immunoSEQ Assay. After extraction, genomic DNA underwent amplification by bias-controlled multiplex PCR, followed by high-throughput sequencing. In the source study's methods: To quantify the absolute abundance of every unique TCRbeta CDR3 region, sequences were collapsed and filtered. T cell fraction was estimated by normalizing TCRbeta template counts to usable DNA, which was measured by amplifying reference genes present in all nucleated cells. Repertoire TCRs were annotated as SARS-CoV-2-specific when V gene, CDR3 amino acid sequence and J gene were exactly matched to a known reactive TCR set. The reference SARS-CoV-2 TCR set came from MIRA and was filtered for enrichment in COVID-19-positive ImmuneCODE repertoires, removing public or cross-reactive TCRs. Based on the MIRA antigens, annotated TCRs were further analysed at the level of specific ORF or position within ORF. Breadth was defined as the number of annotated unique rearrangements divided by the total number of unique productive rearrangements, and depth was defined as the summed frequency of the annotated unique rearrangements. TCR breadth was compared between groups using two-sided Wilcoxon rank-sum tests. Held by TCRdb, this immuneACCESS table contains in-frame sequences only and omits some clones. Under half of the omission traces to an unresolved V gene where checked; the cause of the rest is unknown. That table supplies the V and J calls and clone size; D and trimming were determined from the DNA. A total of hundreds of thousands of clones appear in this sample, approximately 90% of them only once. 6.4% of the sample rests with the top ten.

CDR1 and CDR2 were assigned from the germline V gene as SGHTA and FQGTGA. From the cysteine up to the phenylalanine, the CDR3 has a length of 14 residues. Only CDR3 DNA remains: 42 bases, in frame from the first base. This specimen consisted of peripheral blood, obtained in a trial of Ad26.COV2.S vaccine versus placebo. The receptor was isolated from a person aged 18-65 years who received the Ad26.COV2.S COVID-19 vaccine or a placebo. The chain is encoded by TRBV7-3 joined to TRBJ1-2, and TRBD1 matches 7 of the central bases. DNA sequence: TGTGCCAGCAGCCTAACCGGGACAGTCTATGGCTACACCTTC. The resulting protein is CASSLTGTVYGYTF.